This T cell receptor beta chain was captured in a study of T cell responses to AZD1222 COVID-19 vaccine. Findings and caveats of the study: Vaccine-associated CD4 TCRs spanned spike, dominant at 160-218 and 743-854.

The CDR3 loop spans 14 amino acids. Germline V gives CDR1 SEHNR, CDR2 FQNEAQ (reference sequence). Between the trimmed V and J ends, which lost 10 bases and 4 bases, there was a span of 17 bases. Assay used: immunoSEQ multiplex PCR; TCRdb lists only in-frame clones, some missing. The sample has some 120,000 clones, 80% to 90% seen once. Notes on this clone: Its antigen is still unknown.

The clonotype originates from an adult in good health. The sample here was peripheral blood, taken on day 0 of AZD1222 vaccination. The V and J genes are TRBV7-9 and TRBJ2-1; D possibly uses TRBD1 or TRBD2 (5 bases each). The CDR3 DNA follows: TGTGCCACCACGGGTGGGGACCCTTACAATGAGCAGTTCTTC. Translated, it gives CATTGGDPYNEQFF.